Sequencing of this TCR beta chain was carried out in a study of cytomegalovirus exposure and HLA in healthy donors. Germline V lookup: CDR1 LNHDA, CDR2 SQIVND (reference sequence). The V end was cut by 1 base, the J end by 6 bases, with 12 bases between. The length of the CDR3 is 14 residues. Vbeta (60) and Jbeta (13) primers were used in the PCR. Generated by immunoSEQ multiplex PCR, the TCRdb table keeps only in-frame clones and is missing some. The sample records about 130,000 clones, around 72% being singletons. As concerns this clone: Its antigen is not known.

The study, taken as a whole, reports: A later analysis appeared to link common viral pathogens to several of the most significant clusters.

This sequence was found in a man aged 25-45 years in good health and CMV-seronegative. This chain uses TRBV19 with TRBJ2-5; TRBD2 might be the D (6 bases). Sample: PBMCs. CDR3 nucleotide sequence: TGTGCCAGTAGTATAGCGGGGGAAGTAAAGACCCAGTACTTC. The encoded protein is CASSIAGEVKTQYF.